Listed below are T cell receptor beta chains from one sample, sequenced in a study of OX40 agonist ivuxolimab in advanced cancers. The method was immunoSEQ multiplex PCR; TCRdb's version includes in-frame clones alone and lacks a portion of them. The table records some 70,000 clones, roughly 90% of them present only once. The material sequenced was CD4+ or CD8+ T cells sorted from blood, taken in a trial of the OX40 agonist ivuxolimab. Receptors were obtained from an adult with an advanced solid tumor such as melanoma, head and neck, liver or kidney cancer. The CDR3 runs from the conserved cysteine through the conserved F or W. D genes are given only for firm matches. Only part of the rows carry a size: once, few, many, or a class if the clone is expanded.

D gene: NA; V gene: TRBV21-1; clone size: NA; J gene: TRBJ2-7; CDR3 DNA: TGTGCCGGCTTATTTCTGAGTTTGGAGTACGAGCAGTACTTC; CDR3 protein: CAGLFLSLEYEQYF
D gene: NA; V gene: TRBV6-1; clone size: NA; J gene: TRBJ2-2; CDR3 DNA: TGTGCCAGCAGTTTAATTACAGGCGCCGGGGAGCTGTTTTTT; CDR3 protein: CASSLITGAGELFF
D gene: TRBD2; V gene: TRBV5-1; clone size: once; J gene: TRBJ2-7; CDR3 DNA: TGCGCCAGCATCTGGATAGCGGGAGGGCCGTTACGCGAGCAGTACTTC; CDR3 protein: CASIWIAGGPLREQYF
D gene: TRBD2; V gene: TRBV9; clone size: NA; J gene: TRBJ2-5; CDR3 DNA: TGTGCCAGCAGCCCCACCGGACTAGCTTGGGAGACCCAGTACTTC; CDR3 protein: CASSPTGLAWETQYF
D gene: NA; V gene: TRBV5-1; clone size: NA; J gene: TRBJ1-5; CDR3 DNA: TGCGCCAGCAGCTTGGAGGGTAGCAATCAGCCCCAGCATTTT; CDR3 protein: CASSLEGSNQPQHF
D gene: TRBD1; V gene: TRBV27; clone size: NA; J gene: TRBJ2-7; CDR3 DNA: TGTGCCAGCAGGCCTATGTGGGACAGCCTTACCTACGAGCAGTACTTC; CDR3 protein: CASRPMWDSLTYEQYF
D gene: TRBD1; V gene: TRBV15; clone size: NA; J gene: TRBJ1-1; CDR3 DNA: TGTGCCACCAGCAGACAGGGGGCCGTCACTGAAGCTTTCTTT; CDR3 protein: CATSRQGAVTEAFF
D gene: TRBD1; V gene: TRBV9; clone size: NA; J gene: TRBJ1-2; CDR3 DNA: TGTGCCAGCAGCGCCGGGACAGGGCCTAACTATGGCTACACCTTC; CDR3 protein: CASSAGTGPNYGYTF
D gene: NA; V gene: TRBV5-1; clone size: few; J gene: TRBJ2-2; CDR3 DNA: TGCGCCAGCAGCCCTGGAGCCCGTCCGGGGGCTTACACCGGGGAGCTGTTTTTT; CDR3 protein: CASSPGARPGAYTGELFF
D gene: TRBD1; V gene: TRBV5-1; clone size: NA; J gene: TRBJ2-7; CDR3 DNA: TGCGCCAGCAGCCCTGGGACAGGTACCTACGAGCAGTACTTC; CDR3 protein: CASSPGTGTYEQYF
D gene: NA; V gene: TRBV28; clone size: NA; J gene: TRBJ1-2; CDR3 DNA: TGTGCCAGCAGTTTACCGGGGGTCCTCAATGGCTACACCTTC; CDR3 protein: CASSLPGVLNGYTF
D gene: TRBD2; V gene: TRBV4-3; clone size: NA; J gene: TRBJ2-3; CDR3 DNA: TGCGCCAGCAGCCAAGTCGTAGCGGGACTTAGAGATACGCAGTATTTT; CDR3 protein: CASSQVVAGLRDTQYF
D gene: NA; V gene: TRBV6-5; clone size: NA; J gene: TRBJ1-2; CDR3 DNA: TGTGCCAGCAGTCGAACGGGGGCATTTGGGGATGGCTACACCTTC; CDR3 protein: CASSRTGAFGDGYTF
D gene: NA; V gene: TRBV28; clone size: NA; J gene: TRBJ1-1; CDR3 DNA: TGTGCCAGCAGTCTCCCGATGAACACTGAAGCTTTCTTT; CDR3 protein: CASSLPMNTEAFF
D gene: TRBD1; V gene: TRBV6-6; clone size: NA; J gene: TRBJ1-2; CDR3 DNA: TGTGCCAGCAGTACGGACAGGGTCTATGGCTACACCTTC; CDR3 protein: CASSTDRVYGYTF
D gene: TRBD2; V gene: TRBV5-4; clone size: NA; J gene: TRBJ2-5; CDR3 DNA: TGTGCCAGCAGCTCGAGCGGGATGGGTGATGGGACCCAGTACTTC; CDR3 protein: CASSSSGMGDGTQYF
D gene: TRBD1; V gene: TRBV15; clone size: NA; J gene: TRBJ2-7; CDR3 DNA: TGTGCCACCAGCGGAGACAGGGGCTCCGGCAAGTACTTC; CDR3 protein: CATSGDRGSGKYF
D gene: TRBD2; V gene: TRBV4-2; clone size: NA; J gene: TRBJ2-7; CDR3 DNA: TGTGCCAGCAGCCAAGATCAGGCTAGCGGGCCGGACTCCTACGAGCAGTACTTC; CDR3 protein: CASSQDQASGPDSYEQYF
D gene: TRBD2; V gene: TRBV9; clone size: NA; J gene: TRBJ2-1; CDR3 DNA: TGTGCCAGCAGCGAGGGAGTAGCGGGAAGAAATGAGCAGTTCTTC; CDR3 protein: CASSEGVAGRNEQFF
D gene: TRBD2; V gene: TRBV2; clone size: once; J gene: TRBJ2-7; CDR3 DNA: TGTGCCAGCAGGCTAGCGGGGGGAAGCTCCTACGAGCAGTACTTC; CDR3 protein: CASRLAGGSSYEQYF
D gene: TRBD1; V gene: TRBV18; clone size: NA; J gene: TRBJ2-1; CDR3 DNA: TGTGCCAGCTCACCTATCGGGACAGGGAATGAGCAGTTCTTC; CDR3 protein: CASSPIGTGNEQFF
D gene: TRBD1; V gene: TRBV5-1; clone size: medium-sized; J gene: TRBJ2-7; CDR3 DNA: TGCGCCAGCAGGTTTGGGACAGGCTCCTACGAGCAGTACTTC; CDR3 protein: CASRFGTGSYEQYF